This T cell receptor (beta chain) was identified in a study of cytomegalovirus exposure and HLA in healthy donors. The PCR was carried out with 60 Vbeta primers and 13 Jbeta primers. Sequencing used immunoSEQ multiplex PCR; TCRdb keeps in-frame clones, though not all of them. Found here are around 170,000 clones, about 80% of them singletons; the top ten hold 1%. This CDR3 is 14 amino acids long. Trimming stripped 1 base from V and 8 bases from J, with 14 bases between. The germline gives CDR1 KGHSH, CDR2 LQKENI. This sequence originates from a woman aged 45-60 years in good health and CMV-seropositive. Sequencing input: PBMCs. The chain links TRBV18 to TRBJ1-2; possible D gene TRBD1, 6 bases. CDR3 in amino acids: CASSPLTGPRGYTF. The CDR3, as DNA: TGTGCCAGCTCACCACTAACAGGGCCAAGAGGCTACACCTTC.